This T cell receptor (beta chain) was identified during a study of cytomegalovirus exposure and HLA in healthy donors. Study-level results: Previous analysis showed most TCR beta V segments were productive about 87% or about 30% of the time.

The CDR3 runs 13 residues. Germline CDR1 and CDR2: SQVTM and ANQGSEA. Trimming removed 4 bases from V and 8 bases from J, with 12 bases in between. Healthy donors of bone marrow made up the group. PCR employed 60 Vbeta and 13 Jbeta primers. Source study methods: In a later analysis, the count reached about 75 million unique TCR beta chains, with around 11 million shared. TCRdb's table, derived via immunoSEQ multiplex PCR, lists solely in-frame clones and lacks some. That table furnishes V, J and clone size, whereas the DNA furnished D and trimming. The sample includes approximately 190,000 clones, about nine tenths of them seen just once. For this clone: What it binds is not known.

The source is a boy between 2 and 15 years old in good health and CMV-seronegative. Material: PBMCs. V usage is TRBV29-1 and J usage is TRBJ1-6; D is perhaps TRBD1 (5 bases). The chain's CDR3 is CSVAPGLDSPLHF. The DNA of the CDR3 is TGCAGCGTTGCCCCAGGGTTGGATTCACCCCTCCACTTT.